Below are 8 T cell receptor beta chains sequenced from a single sample in a study of early T cells in non-severe SARS-CoV-2 infection. TCRdb processed the 5' RACE reads anew with MiXCR; each CDR3 protein has one entry. The sample lists tens of thousands of distinct CDR3 sequences, 5.6% occurring once. Sequenced input: whole blood. These receptor sequences come from an adult who was a healthcare worker with PCR-confirmed SARS-CoV-2 infection or an uninfected control (not recorded which).

This clonotype came up many times. The chain is built from TRBV27 and TRBJ2-4; TRBD2 is a possible D gene (6 bases). Per germline, CDR1 MNHEY and CDR2 SMNVEV (reference sequence). V was shortened by 5 bases and J by 7 bases, with 18 bases between the two germline ends. This CDR3 is built from 15 residues. The CDR3 here is CASSLGRRAGNIQYF. The CDR3 bases are TGTGCCAGCAGTCTAGGAAGGAGGGCAGGGAACATTCAGTACTTC.

This clonotype occurred many times. The rearrangement joins TRBV29-1 to TRBJ2-7; 10 nucleotides line up with TRBD1. Per germline, CDR1 SQVTM and CDR2 ANQGSEA. Trimming cost V 7 bases and J 10 bases; bases outside gene matches: 10. CDR3 length: 12 amino acids. The DNA for the CDR3 is TGCAGCGCCAGGGACAGGGGCATCGTCCAGTACTTC. Its translation is CSARDRGIVQYF.

This clonotype has a handful of counts. The CDR3: CASSRDRSTEAFF. For the CDR3, the DNA is TGTGCCAGCAGCCGGGACAGGTCCACTGAAGCTTTCTTT. V and J are TRBV7-2 and TRBJ1-1; 8 positions agree with TRBD1. Germline-derived CDR1 and CDR2 are SGHTA and FQGNSA. The trim removed 5 bases at V and 4 bases at J, leaving 3 bases unmatched. This CDR3 spans 13 amino acids.

At least ten counts were recorded for this clonotype. The rearrangement uses TRBV19 and TRBJ1-2; 10 bases match TRBD1. V gave up 3 bases and J gave up 4 bases; unmatched junction bases: 11. Germline V CDR1 and CDR2: LNHDA, SQIVND (reference sequence). The CDR3 sequence is 17 residues long. Written as DNA, the CDR3 is TGTGCCAGTAGTATTCTTATTGGGACAGGGGTTTCCTATGGCTACACCTTC. Translating gives CASSILIGTGVSYGYTF.

This clonotype was recorded many times. The chain recombines TRBV20-1 with TRBJ2-7; no clear D. With 0 bases removed from V and 4 bases from J, the gap between germline ends came to 19 bases. In germline, CDR1 is DFQATT, CDR2 SNEGSKA (reference sequence). This CDR3 has 16 residues. The CDR3 coding sequence is TGCAGTGCTAGAGAAGCAGGCGATAGGTGGGGTTACGAGCAGTACTTC. Encoded protein: CSAREAGDRWGYEQYF.

This clonotype has at least ten counts. The chain links TRBV5-4 to TRBJ2-4, with TRBD1 matching 9 bases. With 0 bases clipped from V and 4 bases from J, the junction kept 2 bases outside the gene matches. The CDR3 is 15 residues long. CDR1 and CDR2 from the germline V gene are SGHNT and YYREEE (reference sequence). The CDR3 coding sequence is TGTGCCAGCAGCTTGGTGACAGGGGGGAAAAACATTCAGTACTTC. Protein sequence: CASSLVTGGKNIQYF.

This clonotype has only a few counts. V and J are TRBV6-1 and TRBJ1-5, with 7 bases aligning to TRBD1. Germline-derived CDR1 and CDR2 are MNHNS and SASEGT. This CDR3 has 15 residues. V was clipped by 6 bases and J by 9 bases; unmatched bases: 14. CDR3 DNA sequence: TGTGCCAGCAGATTCTGGGGGGACAGTCGTAGGCCCCAGCATTTT. Translating gives CASRFWGDSRRPQHF.

By proportion, this clonotype is medium-sized. The chain links TRBV14 to TRBJ1-1; tentatively, D is TRBD1 (5 bases). Germline CDR1 SGHDN, CDR2 FVKESK. The CDR3 length is 15 residues. The V end was cut by 0 bases, the J end by 2 bases, with 10 bases between. The CDR3 sequence: CASSQDHGGNTEAFF. CDR3 bases: TGTGCCAGCAGCCAAGATCACGGGGGTAACACTGAAGCTTTCTTT.